The rows below give T cell receptor beta chains drawn from one sample of a study of liver allograft versus peripheral blood T cells. TCRdb passed the reads through MiXCR, listing each CDR3 protein once. Of approximately 15,000 distinct CDR3 sequences in the sample, about 20% were seen once. The receptor source for this set is a human patient who had a liver transplant. Some T cells may originate from the graft donor. The conserved cysteine and the conserved F or W are not part of the CDR3 here. D genes are given only for firm matches.

len,d_gene,v_gene,CDR3aa
10,-,TRBV7-2,ASSFYNSPLH
11,-,TRBV7-9,ASSFAGNYGYT
12,-,TRBV20-1,SANSPASGYGYT
12,-,TRBV11-2,ASSQSAANTEAF
14,TRBD1,TRBV20-1,SARDSGTGGNQPQH
11,-,TRBV12-3/TRBV12-4,ASSLTGNYGYT
10,-,TRBV7-2,ASSRPRSPQH
15,-,TRBV7-9,ASSPGGADSYNSPLH
12,-,TRBV18,ASSPTDTGTEAF
14,-,TRBV6-5,ASSSAGGKSTDTQY
13,-,TRBV12-3/TRBV12-4,ASSLSGGSGNTIY
12,TRBD1,TRBV7-9,ASSLTGFDEKLF
18,-,TRBV7-4,ASSYNQRGAYPGLGNTIY
11,-,TRBV2,ASGQASNEKLF
15,TRBD1,TRBV19,ASSIGTGGALREKLF
11,TRBD2,TRBV6-8,ASSYSGGNEQY
12,-,TRBV6-5,ASSYSREHYGYT
11,-,TRBV28,ASSQTPNTEAF
12,-,TRBV5-6,ASSSRDTNSPLQ
11,-,TRBV18,ASSRGGREPQH
12,-,TRBV20-1,SALLGSMNTEAF
14,TRBD1,TRBV10-3,AIKIWTGGFGNTIY
9,-,TRBV29-1,SVVTGDTIY
10,-,TRBV6-1,ASSFRTDGYT
10,-,TRBV6-5,ASSATNYGYT
13,-,TRBV6-5,ASSYSKGANYGYT
13,-,TRBV6-5,ASRYARSDSYEQY
15,-,TRBV15,ATSRDKWVSFQETQY
10,-,TRBV18,ASSPRGPEAF
12,-,TRBV12-3/TRBV12-4,ASSERDTYEKLF
15,TRBD1,TRBV14,ASSQGRTGVTYNEQF
14,-,TRBV19,ASSILMLRMNTEAF
12,-,TRBV30,AWSVTGLRQPQH
14,TRBD1,TRBV11-3,ASSSPLDRGTNEQY
11,TRBD1,TRBV5-1,ASSFRGRAEAF
14,-,TRBV20-1,SASGGGPFYGNEQF
13,-,TRBV6-6,ASSYSMYGANVLT
13,TRBD1,TRBV6-6,ASSYFGQAGGGYT
13,-,TRBV6-5,ASSWSVVGGGGYT
14,-,TRBV11-1,ASSPQFGQRNTEAF
14,-,TRBV6-5,ASSYSTLTVRYGYT
11,-,TRBV12-3/TRBV12-4,ASSLGRQNEQY